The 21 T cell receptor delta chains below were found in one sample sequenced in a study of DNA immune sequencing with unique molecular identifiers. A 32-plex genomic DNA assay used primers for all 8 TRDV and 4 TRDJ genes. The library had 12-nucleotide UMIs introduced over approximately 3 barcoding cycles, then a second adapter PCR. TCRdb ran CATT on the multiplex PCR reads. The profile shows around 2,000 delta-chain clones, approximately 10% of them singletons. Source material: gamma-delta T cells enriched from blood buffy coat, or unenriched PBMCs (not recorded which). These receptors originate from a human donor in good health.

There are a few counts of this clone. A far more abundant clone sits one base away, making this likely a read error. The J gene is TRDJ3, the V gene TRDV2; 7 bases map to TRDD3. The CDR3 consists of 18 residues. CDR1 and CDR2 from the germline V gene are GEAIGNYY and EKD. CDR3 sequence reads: CAYDKILGSSWDTRQMFF. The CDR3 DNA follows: TGTGCCTATGACAAAATACTGGGGAGCTCCTGGGACACCCGACAGATGTTTTTC.

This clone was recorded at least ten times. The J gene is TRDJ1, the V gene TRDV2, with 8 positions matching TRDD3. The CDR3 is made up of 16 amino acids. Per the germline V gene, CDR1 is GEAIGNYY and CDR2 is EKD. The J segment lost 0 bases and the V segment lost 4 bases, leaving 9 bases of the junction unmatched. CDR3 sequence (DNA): TGTGCCTGTGATCCCTTACTGGGGGTCGACACCGATAAACTCATCTTT. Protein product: CACDPLLGVDTDKLIF.

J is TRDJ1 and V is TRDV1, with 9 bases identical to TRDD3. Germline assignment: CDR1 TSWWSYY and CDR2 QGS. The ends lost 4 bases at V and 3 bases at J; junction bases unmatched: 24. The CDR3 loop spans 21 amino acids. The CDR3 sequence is CALGAPPRKYWGTQFADKLIF. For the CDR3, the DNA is TGTGCTCTTGGGGCACCCCCGAGGAAGTACTGGGGGACCCAGTTTGCCGATAAACTCATCTTT.

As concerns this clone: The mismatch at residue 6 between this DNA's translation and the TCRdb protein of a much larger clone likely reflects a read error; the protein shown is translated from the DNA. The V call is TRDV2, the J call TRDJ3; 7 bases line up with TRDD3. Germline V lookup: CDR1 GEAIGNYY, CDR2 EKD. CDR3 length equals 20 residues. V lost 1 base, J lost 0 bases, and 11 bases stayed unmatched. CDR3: CACDTESLGVGSWDTRQMFF. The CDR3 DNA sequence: TGTGCCTGTGACACGGAAAGCCTGGGGGTCGGCTCCTGGGACACCCGACAGATGTTTTTC.

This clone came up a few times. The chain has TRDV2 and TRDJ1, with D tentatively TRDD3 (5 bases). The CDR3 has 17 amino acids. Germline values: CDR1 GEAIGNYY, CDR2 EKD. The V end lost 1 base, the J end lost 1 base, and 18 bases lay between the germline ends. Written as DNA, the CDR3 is TGTGCCTGTGACACGGTTGCGATACTACAGGTCACCGATAAACTCATCTTT. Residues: CACDTVAILQVTDKLIF.

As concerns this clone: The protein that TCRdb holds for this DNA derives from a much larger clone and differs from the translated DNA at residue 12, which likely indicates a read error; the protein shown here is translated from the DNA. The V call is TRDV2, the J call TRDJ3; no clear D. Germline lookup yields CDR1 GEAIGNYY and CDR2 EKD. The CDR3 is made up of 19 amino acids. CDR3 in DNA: TGTGCCTGTGACCAAATCAAGGAGGAGCCCTCCCGGGACACCCGACAGATGTTTTTC. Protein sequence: CACDQIKEEPSRDTRQMFF.

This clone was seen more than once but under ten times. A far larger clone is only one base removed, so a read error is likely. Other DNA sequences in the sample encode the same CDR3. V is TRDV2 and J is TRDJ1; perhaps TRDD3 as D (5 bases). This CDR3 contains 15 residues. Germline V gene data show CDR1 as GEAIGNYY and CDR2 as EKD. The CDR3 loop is CACDTVGGRTDKLIF. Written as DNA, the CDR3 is TGTGCCTGCGACACCGTCGGGGGTCGCACCGATAAACTCATCTTT.

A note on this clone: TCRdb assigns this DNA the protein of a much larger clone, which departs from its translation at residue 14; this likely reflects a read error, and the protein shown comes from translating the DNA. The CDR3 is CACDTSPPSWDTRHMFF. The CDR3 nucleotides read TGTGCCTGTGACACATCGCCCCCCTCCTGGGACACCCGACATATGTTTTTC. The chain is built from TRDV2 and TRDJ3, with a tentative D call TRDD3 (5 bases). The CDR3 length is 17 residues. Looked up from germline, CDR1 is GEAIGNYY and CDR2 is EKD.

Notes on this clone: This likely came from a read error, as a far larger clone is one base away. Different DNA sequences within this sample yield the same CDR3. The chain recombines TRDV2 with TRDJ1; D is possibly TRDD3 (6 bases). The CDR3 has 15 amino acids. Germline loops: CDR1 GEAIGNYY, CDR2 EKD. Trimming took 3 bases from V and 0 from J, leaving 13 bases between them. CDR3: CACDSLGDDTDKLIF. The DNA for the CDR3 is TGTGCCTGTGACTCCTTAGGGGATGACACCGATAAACTCATCTTT.

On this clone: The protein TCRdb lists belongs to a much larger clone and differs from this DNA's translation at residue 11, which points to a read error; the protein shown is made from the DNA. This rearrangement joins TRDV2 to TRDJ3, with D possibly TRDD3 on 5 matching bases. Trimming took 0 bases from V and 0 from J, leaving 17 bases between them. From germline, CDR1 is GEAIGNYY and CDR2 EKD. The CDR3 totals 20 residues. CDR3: CACDTLGTTNDSWDTRQMFF. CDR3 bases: TGTGCCTGTGACACCTTGGGGACCACGAACGACTCCTGGGACACCCGACAGATGTTTTTC.

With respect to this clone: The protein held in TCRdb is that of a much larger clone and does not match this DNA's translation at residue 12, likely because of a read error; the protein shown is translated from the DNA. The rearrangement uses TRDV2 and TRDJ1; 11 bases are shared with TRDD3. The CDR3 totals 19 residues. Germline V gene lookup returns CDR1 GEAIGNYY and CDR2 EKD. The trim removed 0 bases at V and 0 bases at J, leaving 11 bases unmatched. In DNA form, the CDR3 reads TGTGCCTGTGACACCCTTAAAGCTGGGGGATACACGGACACCGATAAACTCATCTTT. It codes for CACDTLKAGGYTDTDKLIF.

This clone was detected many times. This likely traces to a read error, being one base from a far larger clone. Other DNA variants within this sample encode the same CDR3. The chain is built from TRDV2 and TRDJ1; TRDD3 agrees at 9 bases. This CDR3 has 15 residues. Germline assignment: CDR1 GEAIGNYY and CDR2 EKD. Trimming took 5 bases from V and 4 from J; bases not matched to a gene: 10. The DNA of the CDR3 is TGTGCCTGTGCCCAACTGGGGGACAGGGACGATAAACTCATCTTT. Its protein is CACAQLGDRDDKLIF.

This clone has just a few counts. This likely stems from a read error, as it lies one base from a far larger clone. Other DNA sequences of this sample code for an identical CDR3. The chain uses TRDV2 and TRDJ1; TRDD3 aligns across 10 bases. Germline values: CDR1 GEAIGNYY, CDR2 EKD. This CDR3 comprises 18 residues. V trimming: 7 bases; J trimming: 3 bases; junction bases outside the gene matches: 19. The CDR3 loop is CACDVLGGDTRLPDKLIF. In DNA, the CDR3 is TGTGCCTGCGACGTCCTTGGGGGGGATACGCGGTTGCCCGATAAACTCATCTTT.

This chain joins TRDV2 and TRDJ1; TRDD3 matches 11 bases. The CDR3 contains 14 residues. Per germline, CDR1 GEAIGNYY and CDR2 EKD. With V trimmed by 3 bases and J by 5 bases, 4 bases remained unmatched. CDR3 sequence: CACDVLGDKDKLIF. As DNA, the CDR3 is TGTGCCTGTGACGTACTGGGGGATAAGGATAAACTCATCTTT.

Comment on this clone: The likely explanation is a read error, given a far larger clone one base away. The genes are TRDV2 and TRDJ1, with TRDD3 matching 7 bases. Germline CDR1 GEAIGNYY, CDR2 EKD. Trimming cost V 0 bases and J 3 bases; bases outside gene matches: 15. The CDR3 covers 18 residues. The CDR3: CACDTLSGGSLVPDKLIF. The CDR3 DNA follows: TGTGCCTGTGACACCTTATCCGGGGGATCCCTGGTGCCCGATAAACTCATCTTT.

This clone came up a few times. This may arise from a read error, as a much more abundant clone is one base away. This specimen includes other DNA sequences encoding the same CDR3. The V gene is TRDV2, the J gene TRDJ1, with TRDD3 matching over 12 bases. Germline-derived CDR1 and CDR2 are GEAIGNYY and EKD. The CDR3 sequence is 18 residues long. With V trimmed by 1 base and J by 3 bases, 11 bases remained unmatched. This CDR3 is CACDTVLGDTRIPDKLIF. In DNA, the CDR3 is TGTGCCTGTGACACGGTTCTGGGGGATACGCGAATCCCCGATAAACTCATCTTT.

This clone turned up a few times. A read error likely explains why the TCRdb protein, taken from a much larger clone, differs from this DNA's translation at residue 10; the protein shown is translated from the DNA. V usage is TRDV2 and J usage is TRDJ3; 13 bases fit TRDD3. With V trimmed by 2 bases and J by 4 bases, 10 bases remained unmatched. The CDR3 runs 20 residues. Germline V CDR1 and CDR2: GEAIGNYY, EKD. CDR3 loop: CACDMTGGYGVGWDTRQMFF. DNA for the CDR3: TGTGCCTGTGACATGACTGGGGGATACGGAGTGGGATGGGACACCCGACAGATGTTTTTC.

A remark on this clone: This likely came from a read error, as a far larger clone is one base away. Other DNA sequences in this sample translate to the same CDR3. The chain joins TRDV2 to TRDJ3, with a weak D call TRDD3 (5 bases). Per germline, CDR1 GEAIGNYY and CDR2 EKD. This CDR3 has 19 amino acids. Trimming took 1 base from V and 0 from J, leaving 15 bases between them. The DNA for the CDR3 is TGTGCCTGTGACACGGGGGGGCTGCGGAGCTCCTGGGACACCCGACAGATGTTTTTC. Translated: CACDTGGLRSSWDTRQMFF.

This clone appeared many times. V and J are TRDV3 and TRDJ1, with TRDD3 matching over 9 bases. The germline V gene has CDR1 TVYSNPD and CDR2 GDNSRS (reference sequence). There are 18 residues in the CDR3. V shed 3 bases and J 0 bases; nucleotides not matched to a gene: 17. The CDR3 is CAFPYHATGGPYTDKLIF. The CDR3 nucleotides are TGTGCCTTCCCTTATCACGCAACTGGGGGACCGTACACCGATAAACTCATCTTT.

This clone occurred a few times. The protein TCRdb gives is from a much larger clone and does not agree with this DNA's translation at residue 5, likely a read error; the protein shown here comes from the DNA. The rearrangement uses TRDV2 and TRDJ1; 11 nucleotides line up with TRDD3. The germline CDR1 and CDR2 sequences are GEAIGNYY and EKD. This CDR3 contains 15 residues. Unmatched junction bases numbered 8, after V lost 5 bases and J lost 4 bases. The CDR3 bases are TGTGCCTGTGCCCGACTGGGGGATAGGGACGATAAACTCATCTTT. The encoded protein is CACARLGDRDDKLIF.

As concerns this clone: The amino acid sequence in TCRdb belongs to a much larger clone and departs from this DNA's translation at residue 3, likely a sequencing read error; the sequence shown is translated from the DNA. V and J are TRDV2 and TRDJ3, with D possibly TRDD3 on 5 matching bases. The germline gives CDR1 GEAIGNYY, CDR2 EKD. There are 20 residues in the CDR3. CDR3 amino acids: CAYDTLGTTNGSWDTRQMFF. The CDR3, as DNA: TGTGCCTATGACACCTTGGGGACCACGAACGGCTCCTGGGACACCCGACAGATGTTTTTC.